Each of the 7 T cell receptor beta chains below was sequenced from the same sample in a study of cytomegalovirus exposure and HLA in healthy donors. PCR used 60 Vbeta primers and 13 Jbeta primers. Profiled with immunoSEQ multiplex PCR; TCRdb holds only in-frame clones, not every one. The sample includes over 70,000 clones, over 70% seen only once; the top ten take approximately 20%. Sequencing used PBMCs. The receptor set was obtained from a man aged 25-45 years in good health and CMV-seropositive.

This rearrangement joins TRBV9 to TRBJ1-1, with D possibly matching TRBD1 (5 bases). The germline V and J ends were trimmed by 0 bases and 10 bases, with 16 bases remaining between them. Germline V gene lookup returns CDR1 SGDLS and CDR2 YYNGEE. The CDR3 is 14 amino acids. CDR3 loop: CASSVVGEGKGAFF. In nucleotides, the CDR3 is TGTGCCAGCAGCGTAGTGGGGGAGGGGAAGGGAGCTTTCTTT.

This chain uses TRBV14 with TRBJ2-3, with a possible D match to TRBD2 (6 bases). The CDR3 totals 17 residues. V dropped 4 bases and J dropped 3 bases, with 20 bases sitting between them. Germline V gene sequence: CDR1 SGHDN, CDR2 FVKESK. CDR3: CASSPSVGRGGTDTQYF. CDR3 DNA sequence: TGTGCCAGCAGCCCCTCGGTAGGGCGGGGCGGGACAGATACGCAGTATTTT.

V gene TRBV19 combines with J gene TRBJ1-2; no clear D. The germline CDR1 and CDR2 sequences are LNHDA and SQIVND (reference sequence). The CDR3 runs to 13 residues. The V end was cut by 7 bases, the J end by 1 base, with 10 bases between. Here the CDR3 DNA reads TGTGCCAGTACCCCGGAGAGTAACTATGGCTACACCTTC. Its protein product is CASTPESNYGYTF.

This clone has only a few counts. The rearrangement uses TRBV6-5 and TRBJ1-1; D might be TRBD1 (6 bases). V was trimmed by 6 bases and J by 3 bases, leaving 11 bases between them. This CDR3 has 13 amino acids. Germline CDR1 reads MNHEY; CDR2 reads SVGAGI. CDR3 loop: CASRKPGDTEAFF. The CDR3, as DNA: TGTGCCAGCAGGAAACCAGGGGACACTGAAGCTTTCTTT.

A few counts support this clone. The chain recombines TRBV29-1 with TRBJ1-5; D is unclear. With 6 bases removed from V and 4 bases from J, the gap between germline ends came to 13 bases. Germline-derived CDR1 and CDR2 are SQVTM and ANQGSEA. CDR3 length: 13 residues. This CDR3 is CSVRKGRNQPQHF. The CDR3 DNA follows: TGCAGCGTGCGGAAAGGCCGTAATCAGCCCCAGCATTTT.

This clone was observed a handful of times. V usage is TRBV30 and J usage is TRBJ1-4, with TRBD1 matching 8 bases. CDR3 length: 15 amino acids. V was clipped by 4 bases and J by 6 bases; unmatched bases: 10. CDR1 is GTSNPN, CDR2 SVGIG, per germline (reference sequence). CDR3 loop: CAWIPQGEIDEKLFF. In DNA form, the CDR3 reads TGTGCCTGGATTCCACAGGGGGAAATTGATGAAAAACTGTTTTTT.

The CDR3 DNA is TGTGCCAGCAGTCCTCCGGGACAGGCTCATGGCTACACCTTC. Its translation: CASSPPGQAHGYTF. The rearrangement uses TRBV6-5 and TRBJ1-2; 8 nucleotides agree with TRBD1. V lost 5 bases and J lost 6; bases outside the gene matches: 8. CDR1 and CDR2 (germline): MNHEY, SVGAGI. There are 14 residues in the CDR3.